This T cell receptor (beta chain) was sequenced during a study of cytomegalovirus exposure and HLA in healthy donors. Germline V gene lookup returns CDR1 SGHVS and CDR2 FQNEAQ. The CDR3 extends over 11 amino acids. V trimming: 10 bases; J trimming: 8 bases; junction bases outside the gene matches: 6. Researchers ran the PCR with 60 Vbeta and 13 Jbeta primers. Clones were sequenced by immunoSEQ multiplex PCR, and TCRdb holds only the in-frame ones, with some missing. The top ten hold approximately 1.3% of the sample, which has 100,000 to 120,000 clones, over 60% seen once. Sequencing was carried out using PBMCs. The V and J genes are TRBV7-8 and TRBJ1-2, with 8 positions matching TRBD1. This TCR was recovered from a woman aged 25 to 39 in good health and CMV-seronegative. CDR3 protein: CATWTGMGYTF. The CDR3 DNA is TGTGCCACATGGACAGGGATGGGCTACACCTTC.